This entry lists 21 T cell receptor beta chains sequenced from one sample in a study of shared clonotypes between healthy human individuals. Repertoires were generated with immunoSEQ multiplex PCR, while TCRdb's copy carries only in-frame clones and drops some. Here the sample spans 2 million or so clones, roughly 94% being singletons. Selected positively for CCR7 and CD45RO-negative, naive CD8 cells excluded terminally differentiated effector memory CD45RA+ cells. The sequencing sample was made of naive CD8+ T cells sorted from blood. These receptors came from a man in his late teens or twenties in good health.

V gene TRBV14 combines with J gene TRBJ1-4; possible D gene TRBD1, 5 bases. V was pared by 1 base and J by 0 bases, with 15 bases between. CDR3 length: 18 residues. CDR1 and CDR2 (germline): SGHDN, FVKESK. The CDR3 spells CASSQGRMGEATNEKLFF. The CDR3 coding sequence is TGTGCCAGCAGCCAAGGGAGGATGGGGGAAGCAACTAATGAAAAACTGTTTTTT.

In nucleotides, the CDR3 is TGTGCCAGCAGGGACACCCTCACCGGGGAGCTGTTTTTT. Residues: CASRDTLTGELFF. The rearrangement links TRBV28 to TRBJ2-2, with a possible D match to TRBD1 (5 bases). Germline V CDR1 and CDR2: MDHEN, SYDVKM. This CDR3 is 13 amino acids long. V was shortened by 6 bases and J by 4 bases, with 9 bases between the two germline ends.

This clone came up once. The chain links TRBV29-1 to TRBJ1-5; no definite D call. CDR1 and CDR2 from the germline V gene are SQVTM and ANQGSEA. Trimming stripped 1 base from V and 7 bases from J, with 11 bases between. The CDR3 contains 13 residues. DNA of the CDR3: TGCAGCGTTGAAGGAGGAGCGGGCCAGCCCCAGCATTTT. This sequence encodes CSVEGGAGQPQHF.

V gene TRBV5-6 combines with J gene TRBJ1-2, with TRBD1 matching over 8 bases. The CDR3 runs 17 residues. After removal of 0 bases from V and 1 base from J, the junction contained 8 bases not matched to a gene. Germline CDR1 and CDR2: SGHDT and YYEEEE. CDR3 sequence reads: CASSLAGSGGVNYGYTF. CDR3 in DNA: TGTGCCAGCAGCTTGGCGGGGTCAGGGGGCGTTAACTATGGCTACACCTTC.

The gene calls are TRBV27 and TRBJ2-3; no clear D gene. This CDR3 region has 16 residues. V lost 2 bases and J lost 1, with 13 bases in between. Germline CDR1 reads MNHEY; CDR2 reads SMNVEV (reference sequence). This CDR3 reads CASSLAAAAGTDTQYF. CDR3 DNA: TGTGCCAGCAGTTTAGCCGCAGCCGCAGGCACAGATACGCAGTATTTT.

V and J are TRBV27 and TRBJ1-1; possibly TRBD1 for D (5 bases). The germline V gene has CDR1 MNHEY and CDR2 SMNVEV (reference sequence). V dropped 5 bases and J dropped 0 bases, with 16 bases sitting between them. The CDR3 length is 16 residues. DNA of the CDR3: TGTGCCAGCAGTGCTTCCGTAGGACACCTGAACACTGAAGCTTTCTTT. Translation gives CASSASVGHLNTEAFF.

This clone came up a few times. The chain uses TRBV4-1 and TRBJ1-5; D remains unclear. V dropped 5 bases and J dropped 9 bases, with 14 bases sitting between them. The CDR3 spans 13 residues. CDR1 MGHRA and CDR2 YSYEKL come from the germline V gene. The CDR3 region is CASSKARVGPQHF. CDR3 in DNA: TGCGCCAGCAGCAAGGCCCGCGTGGGGCCCCAGCATTTT.

The chain links TRBV11-2 to TRBJ1-1; the match to TRBD1 covers 11 bases. Germline CDR1 SGHAT, CDR2 FQNNGV. J was trimmed by 4 bases and V by 6 bases; bases with no gene match: 4. This CDR3 has 14 residues. The CDR3 DNA follows: TGTGCCAGCAGACCTGGGACAGGGGGCACTGAAGCTTTCTTT. It encodes CASRPGTGGTEAFF.

As for this clone: This sample also contains other DNA sequences that code for the same CDR3. The V call is TRBV9, the J call TRBJ1-1, with TRBD1 as a possible D gene (6 bases). V lost 2 bases to trimming and J lost 7 bases, with 9 bases between them. Per germline, CDR1 SGDLS and CDR2 YYNGEE. This CDR3 has 12 amino acids. CDR3 nucleotides: TGTGCCAGCAGCGTCGGAGGGGGTGAAGCTTTCTTT. Its protein product is CASSVGGGEAFF.

V gene TRBV9 combines with J gene TRBJ2-3; 11 nucleotides align to TRBD1. CDR1 is SGDLS and CDR2 is YYNGEE in the germline V gene. This CDR3 spans 15 amino acids. The junction had 6 bases not matched to a gene; V was cut back by 3 bases and J by 6 bases. In nucleotides, the CDR3 is TGTGCCAGCAGCGCAGAGGGACAGGGGGACGATACGCAGTATTTT. It specifies CASSAEGQGDDTQYF.

The chain couples TRBV21-1 to TRBJ2-2. TRBV21-1 is listed as a pseudogene. This CDR3 contains 15 residues. CDR3 in DNA: TGTGCCAGCACCTACGGTATAAGGGAAGCCGGGGAGCTGTTTTTT. Amino acid sequence: CASTYGIREAGELFF.

This chain uses TRBV18 with TRBJ1-4; 9 nucleotides line up with TRBD1. The ends lost 3 bases at V and 4 bases at J; junction bases unmatched: 3. This CDR3 has 15 residues. Germline V gene lookup returns CDR1 KGHSH and CDR2 LQKENI. The CDR3 region has the DNA TGTGCCAGCTCACCGAGGACAGGGGATAATGAAAAACTGTTTTTT. This sequence encodes CASSPRTGDNEKLFF. Looking up the rest from reference TRBV18 and TRBJ1-4 gives the full variable domain: NAGVMQNPRHLVRRRGQEARLRCSPMKGHSHVYWYRQLPEEGLKFMVYLQKENIIDESGMPKERFSAEFPKEGPSILRIQQVVRGDSAAYFCASSPRTGDNEKLFFGSGTQLSVL.

The table lists this clone with a count of one. V is TRBV5-6 and J is TRBJ2-7; D is unresolved. The CDR3 totals 15 residues. V lost 6 bases and J lost 4, with 20 bases in between. Germline V gene data show CDR1 as SGHDT and CDR2 as YYEEEE. Here the CDR3 DNA reads TGTGCCAGCAACGACGGCGTCCAATACCCATACGAGCAGTACTTC. Its translation: CASNDGVQYPYEQYF.

This clone was counted once. This chain links TRBV4-3 with TRBJ2-2, with D uncertain. Germline V gives CDR1 LGHNA, CDR2 YSLEER. V lost 0 bases, J lost 4 bases, and 15 bases lay in between. The CDR3 has 17 amino acids. The CDR3 loop reads CASSQEIELASTGELFF. DNA of the CDR3: TGCGCCAGCAGCCAAGAAATCGAATTGGCGAGCACCGGGGAGCTGTTTTTT.

This clone showed up just once. The genes are TRBV4-3 and TRBJ2-2; tentative D call: TRBD1 (5 bases). V was pared by 3 bases and J by 4 bases, with 18 bases between. CDR3 size: 17 residues. Germline assignment: CDR1 LGHNA and CDR2 YSLEER. CDR3 protein: CASSHPTGETTTGELFF. DNA of the CDR3: TGCGCCAGCAGCCATCCCACAGGTGAAACAACCACCGGGGAGCTGTTTTTT.

The chain recombines TRBV30 with TRBJ2-1; D possibly corresponds to TRBD2 (7 bases). Germline values: CDR1 GTSNPN, CDR2 SVGIG (reference sequence). The CDR3 covers 12 residues. Between the trimmed V and J ends, which lost 0 bases and 8 bases, there was a span of 8 bases. CDR3 region: CAWSVGGDEQFF. The CDR3 coding sequence is TGTGCCTGGAGTGTAGGGGGGGATGAGCAGTTCTTC.

The J gene is TRBJ2-2, the V gene TRBV4-3, with D tentatively TRBD1 (8 bases). CDR1 and CDR2 from the germline V gene are LGHNA and YSLEER. Trimming removed 3 bases at V and 0 bases at J, with 14 bases between. This CDR3 contains 17 residues. The DNA for the CDR3 is TGCGCCAGCAGCCACAACAGGGGGGGGCCGAACACCGGGGAGCTGTTTTTT. Protein sequence: CASSHNRGGPNTGELFF.

The chain links TRBV27 to TRBJ2-7, with 10 bases fitting TRBD1. Germline V lookup: CDR1 MNHEY, CDR2 SMNVEV (reference sequence). CDR3 length: 14 residues. The V segment lost 6 bases and the J segment 2 bases; nucleotides outside the gene matches: 4. The CDR3 DNA follows: TGTGCCAGCAGATGGACAGGGGGGGCCTACGAGCAGTACTTC. Translating it yields CASRWTGGAYEQYF.

This clone showed up just once. The genes are TRBV4-3 and TRBJ2-7; the D is unclear. From germline, CDR1 is LGHNA and CDR2 YSLEER. The V end lost 0 bases, the J end lost 2 bases, and 8 bases lay between the germline ends. CDR3 length equals 14 residues. The CDR3 region has the DNA TGCGCCAGCAGCCAAGAATACGGCACCTACGAGCAGTACTTC. Translation gives CASSQEYGTYEQYF.

This clone was found once. This rearrangement joins TRBV5-1 to TRBJ2-7, with D perhaps being TRBD1 or TRBD2 (5 bases each). Trimming shortened V by 4 bases and J by 4 bases, and 21 bases separated the two germline ends. CDR1 and CDR2 from the germline V gene are SGHRS and YFSETQ. CDR3 length: 16 residues. The CDR3 DNA is TGCGCCAGCAGCCCACCCTGGGGGTATACCGTTTACGAGCAGTACTTC. Translation gives CASSPPWGYTVYEQYF. The whole variable domain, remainder taken from reference TRBV5-1 and TRBJ2-7, is KAGVTQTPRYLIKTRGQQVTLSCSPISGHRSVSWYQQTPGQGLQFLFEYFSETQRNKGNFPGRFSGRQFSNSRSEMNVSTLELGDSALYLCASSPPWGYTVYEQYFGPGTRLTVT.

In nucleotides, the CDR3 is TGTGCCGGTGTAGAAGGACAGGGTATCGACGAGCAGTACTTC. It yields the protein CAGVEGQGIDEQYF. This chain links TRBV2 with TRBJ2-7, with 8 bases lining up with TRBD1. Germline CDR1 SNHLY, CDR2 FYNNEI. The CDR3 is made up of 14 amino acids. V shed 11 bases and J 5 bases; nucleotides not matched to a gene: 14.